This is a list of T cell receptor beta chains from one sample in a study of T cell repertoires in cytomegalovirus infection. TCRdb re-derived calls from the reads in MiXCR, one entry per CDR3 protein. This sample has 100,000 or so distinct CDR3 sequences, with roughly a quarter found just once. The sample was CD8+ T cells from PBMCs. The receptor set was obtained from a human donor in good health (CMV status not recorded). Some clones in this sample may be carry-over from other donors' samples. Each CDR3 is given with its conserved first and last residue. The order of the fields is D gene, clone size, J gene, V gene, CDR3 DNA, CDR3 protein. The D gene is left open where the match is weak. The size of a clone is reported for some rows only, either as once, few or many, or as a class for expanded clones.

d_call: -; clone_size: many; j_call: TRBJ2-7; v_call: TRBV7-2; cdr3_nt: TGTGCCAGCAGCTTAAGGGGGGCCTATAGCGGATGGAGGTACGAGCAGTACTTC; cdr3_aa: CASSLRGAYSGWRYEQYF
d_call: TRBD1; clone_size: -; j_call: TRBJ1-5; v_call: TRBV12-5; cdr3_nt: TGTGCTAGTGTTCCCGGACAGGGGAATCAGCCCCAGCATTTT; cdr3_aa: CASVPGQGNQPQHF
d_call: -; clone_size: many; j_call: TRBJ2-1; v_call: TRBV7-2; cdr3_nt: TGTGCCAGCAGCCGGGACGGATACTCCTACAATGAGCAGTTCTTC; cdr3_aa: CASSRDGYSYNEQFF
d_call: -; clone_size: many; j_call: TRBJ1-5; v_call: TRBV28; cdr3_nt: TGTGCCAGCAGTTTAAGCGGCATGGGGCCCCAGCATTTT; cdr3_aa: CASSLSGMGPQHF
d_call: TRBD1; clone_size: -; j_call: TRBJ1-3; v_call: TRBV7-9; cdr3_nt: TGTGCCAGCAGCGGGACAGGGAGTGGAAACACCATATATTTT; cdr3_aa: CASSGTGSGNTIYF
d_call: -; clone_size: -; j_call: TRBJ2-5; v_call: TRBV20-1; cdr3_nt: TGCAGTGCTAGAGATCGAGTTGAGACCCAGTACTTC; cdr3_aa: CSARDRVETQYF
d_call: -; clone_size: few; j_call: TRBJ2-1; v_call: TRBV10-3; cdr3_nt: TGTGCCATCAGTGATCCGGGATTCAGTCGCAATGAGCAGTTCTTC; cdr3_aa: CAISDPGFSRNEQFF
d_call: -; clone_size: -; j_call: TRBJ2-1; v_call: TRBV6-6; cdr3_nt: TGTGCCAGCAGTTACGGGCTAGCGTCGTACTACAATGAGCAGTTCTTC; cdr3_aa: CASSYGLASYYNEQFF
d_call: -; clone_size: -; j_call: TRBJ2-7; v_call: TRBV13; cdr3_nt: TGTGCCAGCAGCTCCACCAGGACAGCGTACGAGCAGTACTTC; cdr3_aa: CASSSTRTAYEQYF
d_call: TRBD2; clone_size: many; j_call: TRBJ2-3; v_call: TRBV7-2; cdr3_nt: TGTGCCAGCAGCTTGGGTTGGACTAGCGAGGATACGCAGTATTTT; cdr3_aa: CASSLGWTSEDTQYF
d_call: TRBD1; clone_size: -; j_call: TRBJ2-1; v_call: TRBV28; cdr3_nt: TGTGCCAGCAACACGGGACAGGCATACAATGAGCAGTTCTTC; cdr3_aa: CASNTGQAYNEQFF
d_call: -; clone_size: -; j_call: TRBJ2-5; v_call: TRBV7-9; cdr3_nt: TGTGCCAGCACCTTAGGTATTGGAGAGACCCAGTACTTC; cdr3_aa: CASTLGIGETQYF
d_call: -; clone_size: many; j_call: TRBJ2-7; v_call: TRBV7-9; cdr3_nt: TGTGCCAGCAGCTTAGCCGGAGGGAACGAGCAGTACTTC; cdr3_aa: CASSLAGGNEQYF
d_call: TRBD2; clone_size: few; j_call: TRBJ2-1; v_call: TRBV28; cdr3_nt: TGTGCCAGCAGTTTACGGACTAGCGGTTACAATGAGCAGTTCTTC; cdr3_aa: CASSLRTSGYNEQFF
d_call: TRBD1; clone_size: -; j_call: TRBJ1-1; v_call: TRBV6-1; cdr3_nt: TGTGCCAGCAGGTCCGACAGGGGGGCCACTGAAGCTTTCTTT; cdr3_aa: CASRSDRGATEAFF
d_call: -; clone_size: -; j_call: TRBJ1-2; v_call: TRBV9; cdr3_nt: TGTGCCAGCAAGAACGGGGGTAGTAGTGGCTACACCTTC; cdr3_aa: CASKNGGSSGYTF
d_call: -; clone_size: many; j_call: TRBJ1-6; v_call: TRBV7-3; cdr3_nt: TGTGCCAGCAGGCTTAGTGAGGGCATCGGTTCACCCCTCCACTTT; cdr3_aa: CASRLSEGIGSPLHF
d_call: TRBD1; clone_size: few; j_call: TRBJ2-7; v_call: TRBV30; cdr3_nt: TGTGCCTGGAGTTTTGGGACAGCCTACGAGCAGTACTTC; cdr3_aa: CAWSFGTAYEQYF
d_call: -; clone_size: -; j_call: TRBJ2-3; v_call: TRBV11-2; cdr3_nt: TGTGCCAGCAGCTTAAATCGGTTTGGCGGGGCTAAGACAGATACGCAGTATTTT; cdr3_aa: CASSLNRFGGAKTDTQYF
d_call: TRBD2; clone_size: -; j_call: TRBJ2-1; v_call: TRBV7-6; cdr3_nt: TGTGCCAGCATCCAGATGGGGGGGACCGGTTACAATGAGCAGTTCTTC; cdr3_aa: CASIQMGGTGYNEQFF
d_call: -; clone_size: -; j_call: TRBJ1-4; v_call: TRBV7-9; cdr3_nt: TGTGCCAGCTCCCTCGGGGGGCGCGAAGAAAAACTGTTTTTT; cdr3_aa: CASSLGGREEKLFF
d_call: TRBD2; clone_size: medium-sized; j_call: TRBJ2-1; v_call: TRBV6-2/TRBV6-3; cdr3_nt: TGTGCCAGCAGTTACTCGGAACTAGCGGGAGGTAGCTCCTACAATGAGCAGTTCTTC; cdr3_aa: CASSYSELAGGSSYNEQFF
d_call: TRBD1; clone_size: few; j_call: TRBJ2-1; v_call: TRBV20-1; cdr3_nt: TGCAGTGCTAGAGATCCGGACAGGGGAGGCTACAATGAGCAGTTCTTC; cdr3_aa: CSARDPDRGGYNEQFF
d_call: -; clone_size: -; j_call: TRBJ2-1; v_call: TRBV6-5; cdr3_nt: TGTGCCAGCAGTTGGAGGGGGCGATTACAAGGAGCGGGAGAAAGAAGTGAGCAGTTCTTC; cdr3_aa: CASSWRGRLQGAGERSEQFF
d_call: -; clone_size: -; j_call: TRBJ2-2; v_call: TRBV7-9; cdr3_nt: TGTGCCAGCAGCTCCCTTCGAGGGACAACCGGGGAGCTGTTTTTT; cdr3_aa: CASSSLRGTTGELFF
d_call: -; clone_size: -; j_call: TRBJ1-5; v_call: TRBV28; cdr3_nt: TGTGCCAGCAGAGCGAGTCTCTCTCACGACCCCAATCAGCCCCAGCATTTT; cdr3_aa: CASRASLSHDPNQPQHF
d_call: TRBD1; clone_size: -; j_call: TRBJ1-5; v_call: TRBV28; cdr3_nt: TGTGCCAGCAGATCACAAGTACAGGGGTTTAATCAGCCCCAGCATTTT; cdr3_aa: CASRSQVQGFNQPQHF
d_call: -; clone_size: -; j_call: TRBJ1-2; v_call: TRBV28; cdr3_nt: TGTGCCAGCAGCGCGACAACTAACTATGGCTACACCTTC; cdr3_aa: CASSATTNYGYTF
d_call: TRBD1; clone_size: -; j_call: TRBJ2-5; v_call: TRBV7-8; cdr3_nt: TGTGCCAGCAGCTTAGTTGACAGGGAGCAAGAGACCCAGTACTTC; cdr3_aa: CASSLVDREQETQYF
d_call: TRBD2; clone_size: few; j_call: TRBJ2-3; v_call: TRBV29-1; cdr3_nt: TGCAGCGTTGAAGATTGGCTAGCGGGGCCAGATACGCAGTATTTT; cdr3_aa: CSVEDWLAGPDTQYF
d_call: -; clone_size: many; j_call: TRBJ1-1; v_call: TRBV28; cdr3_nt: TGTGCCAGCAGTTTTACAGAGATGAACACTGAAGCTTTCTTT; cdr3_aa: CASSFTEMNTEAFF
d_call: -; clone_size: few; j_call: TRBJ1-2; v_call: TRBV29-1; cdr3_nt: TGCAGCGTTGAAGGGCCGAACTATGGCTACACCTTC; cdr3_aa: CSVEGPNYGYTF
d_call: -; clone_size: few; j_call: TRBJ2-6; v_call: TRBV15; cdr3_nt: TGTGCCACCAGCAGAGATAAAACAGGTTTCAGCTCTGGGGCCAACGTCCTGACTTTC; cdr3_aa: CATSRDKTGFSSGANVLTF
d_call: TRBD1; clone_size: many; j_call: TRBJ1-1; v_call: TRBV7-9; cdr3_nt: TGTGCCAGCAGCACTGGCCGGACAGGGGGCACTGAAGCTTTCTTT; cdr3_aa: CASSTGRTGGTEAFF
d_call: TRBD1; clone_size: many; j_call: TRBJ1-1; v_call: TRBV7-9; cdr3_nt: TGTGCCAGCAGCCCACGACAGGGTGTATCGAAAACTGAAGCTTTCTTT; cdr3_aa: CASSPRQGVSKTEAFF
d_call: -; clone_size: many; j_call: TRBJ1-1; v_call: TRBV28; cdr3_nt: TGTGCCAGCAGTTTATTACAGGCAAGCACTGAAGCTTTCTTT; cdr3_aa: CASSLLQASTEAFF
d_call: TRBD2; clone_size: few; j_call: TRBJ2-7; v_call: TRBV10-1; cdr3_nt: TGCGCCAGCAGTATCGGGACTAGTTACGAGCAGTACTTC; cdr3_aa: CASSIGTSYEQYF
d_call: -; clone_size: few; j_call: TRBJ2-2; v_call: TRBV7-9; cdr3_nt: TGTGCCAGCAGTGCGTCAGGGAACACCGGGGAGCTGTTTTTT; cdr3_aa: CASSASGNTGELFF
d_call: -; clone_size: -; j_call: TRBJ1-1; v_call: TRBV19; cdr3_nt: TGTGCCAGTAGTAGGAGGGTTGGGAATGGACCTGAAGCTTTCTTT; cdr3_aa: CASSRRVGNGPEAFF
d_call: -; clone_size: many; j_call: TRBJ2-2; v_call: TRBV7-6; cdr3_nt: TGTGCCAGCAGCTCTCCCAACGGGGGGCCCGGGGAGCTGTTTTTT; cdr3_aa: CASSSPNGGPGELFF
d_call: -; clone_size: -; j_call: TRBJ2-1; v_call: TRBV9; cdr3_nt: TGTGCCAGCAACTCGGGTCAACCAGGCAATGAGCAGTTCTTC; cdr3_aa: CASNSGQPGNEQFF
d_call: -; clone_size: few; j_call: TRBJ2-1; v_call: TRBV12-3/TRBV12-4; cdr3_nt: TGTGCCAGCAGTTTAGCCCAGGGCCATCCCTACAATGAGCAGTTCTTC; cdr3_aa: CASSLAQGHPYNEQFF